This T cell receptor beta chain was sequenced during a study of cytomegalovirus exposure and HLA in healthy donors. In the PCR, 60 Vbeta and 13 Jbeta primers were used. Assay used: immunoSEQ multiplex PCR; TCRdb lists only in-frame clones, some missing. The sample has under 200,000 clones, over 65% seen once. The V end lost 1 base, the J end lost 1 base, and 9 bases lay between the germline ends. CDR1 is SGHDT, CDR2 YYEEEE, per germline. This CDR3 region has 15 residues. This receptor was taken from a woman between 25 and 40 years old in good health and CMV-seronegative. The rearrangement links TRBV5-6 to TRBJ2-4; weak D call: TRBD1 (6 bases). Sequencing was carried out using PBMCs. The CDR3 sequence: CASSLIRGAKNIQYF. The DNA for the CDR3 is TGTGCCAGCAGCTTGATCAGGGGTGCCAAAAACATTCAGTACTTC.